This TCR beta chain was obtained from a study of T cells in Graves' hyperthyroidism and ophthalmopathy. Fresh peripheral blood, approximately 9.7 ml, was the source of the PBMCs. RNA transcripts served as the template for amplifying TCR beta CDR3 regions. Initially, a first-round RT-PCR of the TCR CDR3 employed the HTBI primer set. TCRdb ran MiXCR on the multiplex PCR reads and lists one entry per CDR3 protein. This sample has 250,000 to 300,000 distinct CDR3 sequences; about 14% occur once, and the top ten carry almost 8%. General study points: Most thyroid clonotypes with frequency above 0.001 were detected in blood.

In regard to this clonotype: The antigen is not known.

Trimming pared 1 base from V and 1 base from J, leaving 5 bases between. The CDR3 is 13 residues long. Germline CDR1 and CDR2: SGHKS and YYEKEE (reference sequence). The clonotype was recovered from a woman in her twenties or thirties with Graves' hyperthyroidism that later progressed to Graves' ophthalmopathy. J is TRBJ1-1 and V is TRBV5-5, with D unclear. Sequenced sample: blood. The DNA of the CDR3 is TGTGCCAGCAGCTTGACCCCGAACACTGAAGCTTTCTTT. Amino acids: CASSLTPNTEAFF.